The clone carrying this T cell receptor beta chain was seen ten or more times. This specimen comes from a study of T-cell reconstitution after alpha-beta-depleted transplantation in children. TCRbeta library construction was performed incorporating unique molecular identifiers. Each CDR3 protein is one row after TCRdb ran MiXCR on the PCR reads. The sample includes fewer than 120,000 distinct CDR3 sequences, under 13% of them seen just once. The germline V gene has CDR1 MNHEY and CDR2 SVGAGI. This CDR3 region has 15 residues. The V end was cut by 6 bases, the J end by 1 base, with 12 bases between. The source is a human donor who donated a stem cell graft to a child with acute lymphoblastic leukemia. Material: PBMCs from the stem cell graft donor, obtained from the stem cell graft. This chain connects TRBV6-5 to TRBJ2-2; weak D call: TRBD1 (5 bases). The CDR3 coding sequence is TGTGCCAGCAGCCCAGACAGCTGGAACACCGGGGAGCTGTTTTTT. It specifies CASSPDSWNTGELFF.